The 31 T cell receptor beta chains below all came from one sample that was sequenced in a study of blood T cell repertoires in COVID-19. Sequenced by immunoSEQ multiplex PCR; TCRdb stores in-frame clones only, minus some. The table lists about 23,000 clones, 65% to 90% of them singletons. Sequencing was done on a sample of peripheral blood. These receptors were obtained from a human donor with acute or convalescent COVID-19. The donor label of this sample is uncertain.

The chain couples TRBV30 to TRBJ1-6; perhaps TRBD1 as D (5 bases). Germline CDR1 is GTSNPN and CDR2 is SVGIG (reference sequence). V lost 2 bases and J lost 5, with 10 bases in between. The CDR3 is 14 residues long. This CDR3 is CAWSKGQDNSPLHF. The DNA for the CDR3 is TGTGCCTGGAGTAAAGGACAAGATAATTCACCCCTCCACTTT.

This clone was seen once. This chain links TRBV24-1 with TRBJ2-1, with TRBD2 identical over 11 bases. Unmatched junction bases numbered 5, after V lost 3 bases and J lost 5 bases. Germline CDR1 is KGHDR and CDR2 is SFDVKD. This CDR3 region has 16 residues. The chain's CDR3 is CATSDVTSGNDNEQFF. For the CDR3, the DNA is TGTGCCACCAGTGATGTGACTAGCGGGAATGACAATGAGCAGTTCTTC.

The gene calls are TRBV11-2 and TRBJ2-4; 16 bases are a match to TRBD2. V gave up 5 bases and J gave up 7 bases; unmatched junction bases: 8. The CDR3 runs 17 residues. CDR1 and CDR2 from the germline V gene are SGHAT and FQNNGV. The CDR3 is CASSPGLAGGPVNIQYF. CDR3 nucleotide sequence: TGTGCCAGCAGCCCGGGACTAGCGGGAGGGCCAGTTAACATTCAGTACTTC.

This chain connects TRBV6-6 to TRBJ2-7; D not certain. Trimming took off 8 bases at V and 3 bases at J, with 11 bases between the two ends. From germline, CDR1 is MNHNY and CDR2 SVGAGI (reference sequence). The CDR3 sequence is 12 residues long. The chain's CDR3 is CASAMGYYEQYF. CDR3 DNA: TGTGCCAGCGCAATGGGCTACTACGAGCAGTACTTC.

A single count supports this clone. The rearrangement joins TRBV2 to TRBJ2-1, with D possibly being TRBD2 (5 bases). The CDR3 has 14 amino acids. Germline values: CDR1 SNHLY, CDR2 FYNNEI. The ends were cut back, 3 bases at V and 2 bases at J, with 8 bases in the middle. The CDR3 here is CASSDQRPYNEQFF. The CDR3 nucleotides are TGTGCCAGCAGTGATCAGCGGCCCTACAATGAGCAGTTCTTC.

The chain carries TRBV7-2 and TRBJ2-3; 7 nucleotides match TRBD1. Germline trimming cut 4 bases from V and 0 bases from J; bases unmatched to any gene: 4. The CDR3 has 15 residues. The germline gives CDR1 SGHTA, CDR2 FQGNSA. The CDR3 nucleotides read TGTGCCAGCAGCTCCCCGACAGGGAGCACAGATACGCAGTATTTT. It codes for CASSSPTGSTDTQYF.

The CDR3 DNA sequence: TGCGCCAGCAGCTTGGATGTGACTGGGAATCAGCCCCAGCATTTT. As protein: CASSLDVTGNQPQHF. The chain combines TRBV5-1 with TRBJ1-5, with D unresolved. V was trimmed by 0 bases and J by 4 bases, leaving 11 bases between them. In germline, CDR1 is SGHRS, CDR2 YFSETQ. This CDR3 has 15 amino acids.

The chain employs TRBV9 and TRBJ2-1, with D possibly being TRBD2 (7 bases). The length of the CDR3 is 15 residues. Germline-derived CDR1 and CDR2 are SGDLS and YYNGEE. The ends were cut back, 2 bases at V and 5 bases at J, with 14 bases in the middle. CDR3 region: CASSVQGGGHNEQFF. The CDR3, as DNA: TGTGCCAGCAGCGTCCAAGGGGGGGGCCACAATGAGCAGTTCTTC.

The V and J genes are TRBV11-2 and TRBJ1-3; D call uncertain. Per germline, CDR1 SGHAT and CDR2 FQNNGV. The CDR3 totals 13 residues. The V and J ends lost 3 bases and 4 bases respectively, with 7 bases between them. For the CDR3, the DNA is TGTGCCAGCAGCTTTCTACAGGGAAACACCATATATTTT. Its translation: CASSFLQGNTIYF.

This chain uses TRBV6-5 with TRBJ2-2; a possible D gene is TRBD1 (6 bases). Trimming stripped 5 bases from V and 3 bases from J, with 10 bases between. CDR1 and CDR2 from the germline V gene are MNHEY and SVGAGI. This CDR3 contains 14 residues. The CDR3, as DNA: TGTGCCAGCAGTAGAAACAGGGACACCGGGGAGCTGTTTTTT. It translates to CASSRNRDTGELFF.

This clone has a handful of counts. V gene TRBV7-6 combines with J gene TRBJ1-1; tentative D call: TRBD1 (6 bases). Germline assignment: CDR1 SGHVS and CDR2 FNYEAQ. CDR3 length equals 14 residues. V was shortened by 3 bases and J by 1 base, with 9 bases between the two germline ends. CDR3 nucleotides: TGTGCCAGCAGCTTCGGACAGAGGAACACTGAAGCTTTCTTT. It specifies CASSFGQRNTEAFF.

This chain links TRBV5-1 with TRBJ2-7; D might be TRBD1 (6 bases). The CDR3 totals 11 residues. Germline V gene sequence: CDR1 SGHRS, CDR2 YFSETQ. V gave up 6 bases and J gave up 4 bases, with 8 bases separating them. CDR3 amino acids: CASKGVYEQYF. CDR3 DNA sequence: TGCGCCAGCAAGGGGGTTTACGAGCAGTACTTC. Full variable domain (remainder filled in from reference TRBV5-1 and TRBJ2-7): KAGVTQTPRYLIKTRGQQVTLSCSPISGHRSVSWYQQTPGQGLQFLFEYFSETQRNKGNFPGRFSGRQFSNSRSEMNVSTLELGDSALYLCASKGVYEQYFGPGTRLTVT.

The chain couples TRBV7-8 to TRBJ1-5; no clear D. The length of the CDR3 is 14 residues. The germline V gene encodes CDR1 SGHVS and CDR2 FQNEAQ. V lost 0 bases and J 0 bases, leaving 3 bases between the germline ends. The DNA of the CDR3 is TGTGCCAGCAGCTTAGCCGGTAGCAATCAGCCCCAGCATTTT. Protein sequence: CASSLAGSNQPQHF.

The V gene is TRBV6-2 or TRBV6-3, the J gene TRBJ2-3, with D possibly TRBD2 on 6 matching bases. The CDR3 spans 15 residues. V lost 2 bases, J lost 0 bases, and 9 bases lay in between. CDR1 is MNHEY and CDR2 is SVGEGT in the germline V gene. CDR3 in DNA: TGTGCCAGCAGTTACACGGGGGTGAGCACAGATACGCAGTATTTT. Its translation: CASSYTGVSTDTQYF.

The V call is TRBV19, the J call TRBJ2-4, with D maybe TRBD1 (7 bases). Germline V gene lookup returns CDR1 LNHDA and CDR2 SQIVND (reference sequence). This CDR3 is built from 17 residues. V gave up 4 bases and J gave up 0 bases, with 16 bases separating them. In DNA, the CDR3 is TGTGCCAGTAGTACTCGCGGGACAGCCCTAGCCAAAAACATTCAGTACTTC. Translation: CASSTRGTALAKNIQYF.

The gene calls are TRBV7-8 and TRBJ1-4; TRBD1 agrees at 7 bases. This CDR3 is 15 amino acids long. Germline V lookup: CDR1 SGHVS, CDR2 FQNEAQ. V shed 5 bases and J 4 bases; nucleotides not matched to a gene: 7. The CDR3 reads CASSDTGVINEKLFF. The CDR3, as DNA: TGTGCCAGCAGCGACACAGGGGTCATTAATGAAAAACTGTTTTTT.

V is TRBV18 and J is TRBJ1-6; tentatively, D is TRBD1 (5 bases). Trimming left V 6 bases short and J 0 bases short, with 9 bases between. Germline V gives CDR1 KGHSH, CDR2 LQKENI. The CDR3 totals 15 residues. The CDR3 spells CASSRDSSYNSPLHF. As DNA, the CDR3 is TGTGCCAGCTCTCGAGACAGCTCCTATAATTCACCCCTCCACTTT.

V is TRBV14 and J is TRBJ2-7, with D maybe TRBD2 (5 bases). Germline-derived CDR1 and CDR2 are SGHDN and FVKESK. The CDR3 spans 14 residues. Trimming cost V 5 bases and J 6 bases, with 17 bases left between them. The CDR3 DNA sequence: TGTGCCAGCAGCGGTAGGGAGCGAATTGGCGAGCAGTACTTC. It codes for CASSGRERIGEQYF.

In nucleotides, the CDR3 is TGTGCCAGCAGTCTAGGGGGGGCTTTAACTGAAGCTTTCTTT. It yields the protein CASSLGGALTEAFF. This chain uses TRBV2 with TRBJ1-1; TRBD1 might be the D (6 bases). Germline-derived CDR1 and CDR2 are SNHLY and FYNNEI. The CDR3 runs to 14 residues. Trimming removed 5 bases at V and 5 bases at J, with 15 bases between.

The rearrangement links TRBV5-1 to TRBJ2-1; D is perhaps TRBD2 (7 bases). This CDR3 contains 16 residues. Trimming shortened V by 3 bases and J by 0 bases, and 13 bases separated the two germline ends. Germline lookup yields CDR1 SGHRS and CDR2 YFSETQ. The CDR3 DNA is TGCGCCAGCAGCTGGGGCGGGGGCAGCTCCTACAATGAGCAGTTCTTC. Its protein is CASSWGGGSSYNEQFF.

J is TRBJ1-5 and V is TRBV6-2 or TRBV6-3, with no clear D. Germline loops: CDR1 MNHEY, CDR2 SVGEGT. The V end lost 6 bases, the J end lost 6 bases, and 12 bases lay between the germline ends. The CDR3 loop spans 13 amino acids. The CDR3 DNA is TGTGCCAGCAGCCCCGGGATTGTTCAGCCCCAGCATTTT. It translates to CASSPGIVQPQHF.

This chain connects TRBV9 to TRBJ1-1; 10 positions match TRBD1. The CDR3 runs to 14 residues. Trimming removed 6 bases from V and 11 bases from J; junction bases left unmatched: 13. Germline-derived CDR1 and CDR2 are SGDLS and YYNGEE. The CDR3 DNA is TGTGCCAGCAATATCCAGACAGGGGGCCTTTTTGCTTTCTTT. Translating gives CASNIQTGGLFAFF.

CDR3 loop: CASSYSGLAGPGQFF. CDR3 nucleotides: TGTGCCAGCAGTTACTCGGGACTAGCGGGCCCTGGGCAGTTCTTC. This chain connects TRBV6-5 to TRBJ2-1, with 12 bases identical to TRBD2. CDR3 length equals 15 residues. Germline V CDR1 and CDR2: MNHEY, SVGAGI. Losses at the gene ends were 0 bases for V and 12 bases for J; bases not matched to a gene: 6.

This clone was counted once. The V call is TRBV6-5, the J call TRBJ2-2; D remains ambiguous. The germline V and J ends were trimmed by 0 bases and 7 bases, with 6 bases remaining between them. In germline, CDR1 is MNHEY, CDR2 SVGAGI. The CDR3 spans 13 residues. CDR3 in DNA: TGTGCCAGCAGTTACTCCTACGACGGGGAGCTGTTTTTT. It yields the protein CASSYSYDGELFF.

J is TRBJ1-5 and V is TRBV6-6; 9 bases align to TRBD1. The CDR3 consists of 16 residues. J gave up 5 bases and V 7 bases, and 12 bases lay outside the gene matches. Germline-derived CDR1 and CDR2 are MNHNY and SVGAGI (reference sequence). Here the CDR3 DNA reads TGTGCCAGCAAAAAGATTCCGGGACAGGGTCATCAGCCCCAGCATTTT. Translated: CASKKIPGQGHQPQHF.

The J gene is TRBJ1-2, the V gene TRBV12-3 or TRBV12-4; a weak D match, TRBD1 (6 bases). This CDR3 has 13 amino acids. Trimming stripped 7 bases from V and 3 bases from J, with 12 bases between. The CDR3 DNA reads TGTGCCAGCACCTGGGGGGGCTACTATGGCTACACCTTC. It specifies CASTWGGYYGYTF.

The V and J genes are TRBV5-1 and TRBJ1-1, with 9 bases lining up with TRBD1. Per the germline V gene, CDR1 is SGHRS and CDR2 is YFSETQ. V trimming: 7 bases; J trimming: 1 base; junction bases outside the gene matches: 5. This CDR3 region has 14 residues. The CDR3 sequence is CASGGQGSNTEAFF. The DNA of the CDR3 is TGCGCCAGCGGGGGACAGGGATCGAACACTGAAGCTTTCTTT.

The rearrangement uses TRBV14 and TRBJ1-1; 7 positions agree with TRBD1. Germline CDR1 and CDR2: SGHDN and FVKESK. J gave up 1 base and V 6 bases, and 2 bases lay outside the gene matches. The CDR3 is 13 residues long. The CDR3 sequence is CASSRDRNTEAFF. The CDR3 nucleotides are TGTGCCAGCAGTCGGGACAGGAACACTGAAGCTTTCTTT.

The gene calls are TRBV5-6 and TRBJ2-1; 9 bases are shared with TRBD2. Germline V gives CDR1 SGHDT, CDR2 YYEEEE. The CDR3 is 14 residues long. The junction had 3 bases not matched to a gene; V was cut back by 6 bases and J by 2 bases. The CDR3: CASNLAGPYNEQFF. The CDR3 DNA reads TGTGCCAGCAACCTAGCGGGGCCCTACAATGAGCAGTTCTTC.

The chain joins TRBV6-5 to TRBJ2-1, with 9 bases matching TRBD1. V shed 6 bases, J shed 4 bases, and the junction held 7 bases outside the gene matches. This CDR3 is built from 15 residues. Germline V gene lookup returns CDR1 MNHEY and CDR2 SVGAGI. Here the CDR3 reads CASRMGQGVYNEQFF. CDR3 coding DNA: TGTGCCAGCAGGATGGGACAGGGAGTTTACAATGAGCAGTTCTTC.

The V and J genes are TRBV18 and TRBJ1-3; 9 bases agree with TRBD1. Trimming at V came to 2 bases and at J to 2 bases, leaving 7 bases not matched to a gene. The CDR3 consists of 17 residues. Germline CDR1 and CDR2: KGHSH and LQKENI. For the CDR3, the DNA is TGTGCCAGCTCACCAGAGGGAGGACAGGGGCCTGGAAACACCATATATTTT. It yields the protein CASSPEGGQGPGNTIYF.